This note documents a single T cell receptor beta chain sequence. Its antigen remains unidentified. Base qualities are missing; no much larger clone stands one base away. These data belong to a study of blood T cell repertoires in COVID-19 (dated by TCRdb to the early 2020s). General notes on the study: Samples from collaborators originated in the United States, Italy and Spain and spanned both the acute and convalescent phases of COVID-19. The material from the prospective study consisted of cDNA or gDNA derived from T cells, B-cell-depleted T cells, or PBMCs. Deeply sampled blood TCRbeta repertoires from subjects exposed to, actively infected with, or recovered from COVID-19 were included in the dataset. The repertoires were released in a freely available public database meant as a resource for research on the immune response to SARS-CoV-2. Samples were obtained from the ongoing ImmuneRACE study (first 160 participants) and from 1,200 or so subjects provided by 6 global collaborators. Sample metadata almost always included a de-identified subject ID, COVID-19 status, age in years and sex. Where available, HLA class I and class II types were taken from metadata supplied by the sample provider and were not determined by assay-based typing. The investigation overall reported the following: The amount of clinical and demographic metadata varied by source and participant and was provided uncurated.

The immunoSEQ Assay, a bias-controlled multiplex PCR, was used to amplify TCRbeta CDR3 regions from genomic DNA. The study's own analysis went as follows. Within the assay, amplification of reference gene primers was used to estimate how many nucleated cells each sample contained. To quantify the absolute abundance of each unique TCRbeta CDR3 rearrangement, sequence reads were collapsed and filtered. Productive Simpson clonality was computed per sample as the square root of Simpson's diversity index over productive rearrangements. In its TCRdb copy, this immuneACCESS table keeps in-frame sequences only and misses some clones. Where compared with another copy, unresolved V genes explain less than half of these, and the others have no known cause. V and J calls and clone size are copied from that table; D and trimming were computed from the DNA. A total of some 160,000 clones appear in this sample, approximately 80% of them only once. The ten most abundant clones make up approximately 8% of the sample.

Participants in the prospective study were enrolled through a virtual design, were aged about 18 to 100 years, and lived in approximately 25 United States geographic areas. Cohort assignment in the prospective study relied on participant-reported clinical history from a screening survey and a study questionnaire. Recovered participants in ImmuneRACE Cohort 3 were defined as having two consecutive negative NP/OP PCR tests, clearance from a healthcare professional, or resolution of symptoms. Mobile phlebotomists in the prospective study collected whole blood, serum and a nasopharyngeal or oropharyngeal swab from every participant. Prospective study participants could optionally give additional blood draws and questionnaires over an approximately 2-month period. Prospective study blood samples were shipped either frozen or at room temperature before DNA extraction. The CDR3 goes from the cysteine to the phenylalanine over 13 residues. The CDR3 DNA has 39 bases and is translated from base 1. V loses 4 bases of germline sequence and J loses 5 bases, and the interval between the two ends is 9 bases. From a lookup of the germline V gene (reference sequence), CDR1 and CDR2 are LNHDA and SQIVND.

The TCR was taken from a woman aged 50 to 60 who had recovered from COVID-19. The specimen sequenced was PBMCs or T cells enriched from blood (not recorded which). The chain is encoded by TRBV19 joined to TRBJ1-5, with no confidently assigned D gene. The CDR3 is CASSRQRDQPQHF. The nucleotides read TGTGCCAGTAGTAGGCAGCGGGATCAGCCCCAGCATTTT.